The next 21 T cell receptor beta chains were all read from a single sample in a study of patients and donors after allogeneic stem cell transplantation. A single record per CDR3 protein comes from TCRdb applying MiXCR to the RT-PCR reads. The sample lists some 960,000 distinct CDR3 sequences; roughly 17% were seen once. The sequenced sample consisted of blood, either unsorted or a sorted T cell fraction (not recorded which). These receptors originate from a human donor who was either an allogeneic HSCT recipient or a stem cell or donor lymphocyte infusion donor (not recorded which). It is not recorded whose cells these are; they may come from a transplant donor.

This rearrangement joins TRBV2 to TRBJ1-2; possibly TRBD1 for D (5 bases). This CDR3 is built from 13 residues. Germline CDR1 and CDR2: SNHLY and FYNNEI. V was clipped by 6 bases and J by 5 bases, with 13 bases between them. CDR3 loop: CASSCPGGYGYTF. CDR3 bases: TGTGCCAGCAGCTGCCCCGGGGGATATGGCTACACCTTC.

CDR3 region: CATSDLGNRRNNEQFF. CDR3 DNA: TGTGCCACCAGTGATTTGGGCAACCGACGAAACAATGAGCAGTTCTTC. The rearrangement links TRBV24-1 to TRBJ2-1; no clear D gene. This CDR3 has 16 amino acids. Between the trimmed V and J ends, which lost 0 bases and 5 bases, there was a span of 13 bases. In germline, CDR1 is KGHDR, CDR2 SFDVKD.

This clonotype was picked up many times. The genes are TRBV12-3 or TRBV12-4 and TRBJ2-7; 9 bases agree with TRBD2. Trimming cost V 6 bases and J 3 bases; bases outside gene matches: 9. The CDR3 is 15 residues long. The chain's CDR3 is CASSRGSGGYYEQYF. The CDR3, as DNA: TGTGCCAGCAGCCGCGGTAGCGGGGGCTACTACGAGCAGTACTTC.

This clonotype was found many times. The gene calls are TRBV29-1 and TRBJ2-5; TRBD1 might be the D (5 bases). Germline CDR1 reads SQVTM; CDR2 reads ANQGSEA. V lost 4 bases and J 4 bases, leaving 7 bases between the germline ends. The CDR3 consists of 11 residues. The CDR3 DNA is TGCAGCGTTGGCCAGGGAGAGACCCAGTACTTC. It translates to CSVGQGETQYF.

This clonotype occurred a few times. The CDR3 spells CASSLDPRSTEAFF. Here the CDR3 DNA reads TGCGCCAGCAGCTTGGACCCGAGGAGTACTGAAGCTTTCTTT. The gene calls are TRBV5-1 and TRBJ1-1; the D is unclear. The V gene lost 0 bases and the J gene lost 5 bases, with 11 bases spanning the gap. CDR1 is SGHRS and CDR2 is YFSETQ in the germline V gene. CDR3 length: 14 amino acids.

CDR3 in DNA: TGTGCCACCAGTAGAAGGACTTTGGATGAGCAGTTCTTC. Its translation is CATSRRTLDEQFF. The V and J genes are TRBV24-1 and TRBJ2-1, with a weak D call TRBD2 (5 bases). The CDR3 covers 13 residues. V lost 6 bases and J lost 8, with 13 bases in between. Germline V gene data show CDR1 as KGHDR and CDR2 as SFDVKD.

This clonotype was found a few times. The chain employs TRBV24-1 and TRBJ1-3; no definite D call. The CDR3 has 11 residues. V lost 7 bases and J 9 bases, leaving 9 bases between the germline ends. The germline gives CDR1 KGHDR, CDR2 SFDVKD. CDR3 in amino acids: CATSSGGTIYF. The DNA of the CDR3 is TGTGCCACCAGCAGCGGAGGCACCATATATTTT.

This clonotype was detected a few times. This chain joins TRBV7-2 and TRBJ2-7; D unclear. The germline V gene encodes CDR1 SGHTA and CDR2 FQGNSA. V lost 4 bases to trimming and J lost 1 base, with 8 bases between them. This CDR3 has 13 amino acids. The CDR3 reads CASSSPGSYEQYF. The CDR3 DNA sequence: TGTGCCAGCAGCTCCCCGGGTTCCTACGAGCAGTACTTC. Variable domain in full (rest from reference TRBV7-2 and TRBJ2-7): GAGVSQSPSNKVTEKGKDVELRCDPISGHTALYWYRQSLGQGLEFLIYFQGNSAPDKSGLPSDRFSAERTGGSVSTLTIQRTQQEDSAVYLCASSSPGSYEQYFGPGTRLTVT.

This sequence joins TRBV9 and TRBJ1-1; D remains unclear. The CDR3 runs 13 residues. Germline V lookup: CDR1 SGDLS, CDR2 YYNGEE. Between the trimmed V and J ends, which lost 0 bases and 6 bases, there was a span of 9 bases. The CDR3 spells CASSVATGPEAFF. The CDR3 coding sequence is TGTGCCAGCAGCGTAGCTACGGGCCCTGAAGCTTTCTTT.

This sequence joins TRBV9 and TRBJ2-5, with D uncertain. This CDR3 comprises 12 residues. CDR1 and CDR2 (germline): SGDLS, YYNGEE. Trimming stripped 7 bases from V and 8 bases from J, with 15 bases between. CDR3 sequence reads: CASEGARGTQYF. The CDR3 nucleotides are TGTGCCAGCGAAGGAGCAAGAGGTACCCAGTACTTC.

This clonotype was seen more than once but under ten times. The rearrangement links TRBV6-2 or TRBV6-3 to TRBJ2-5; D tentatively fits TRBD1 or TRBD2 (6 bases each). Germline V gene data show CDR1 as MNHEY and CDR2 as SVGEGT. The CDR3 has 15 amino acids. The V and J ends lost 7 bases and 3 bases respectively, with 18 bases between them. CDR3 coding DNA: TGTGCCAGCACCCGTCGGGGAGGACAGAAAGAGACCCAGTACTTC. It specifies CASTRRGGQKETQYF.

The V call is TRBV20-1, the J call TRBJ2-3; TRBD2 aligns across 7 bases. Germline values: CDR1 DFQATT, CDR2 SNEGSKA (reference sequence). The V segment lost 7 bases and the J segment 1 base; nucleotides outside the gene matches: 8. The CDR3 contains 14 residues. The CDR3 nucleotides read TGCAGTGTGGGGCTAGCGGCCTGCACAGATACGCAGTATTTT. It encodes CSVGLAACTDTQYF.

The chain uses TRBV5-1 and TRBJ1-1; D is unresolved. Germline V gene sequence: CDR1 SGHRS, CDR2 YFSETQ. The length of the CDR3 is 16 residues. Trimming stripped 0 bases from V and 2 bases from J, with 14 bases between. CDR3 nucleotides: TGCGCCAGCAGCTTGGTTCGGTCGGGCAGCAACACTGAAGCTTTCTTT. Amino acids: CASSLVRSGSNTEAFF. Using reference TRBV5-1 and TRBJ1-1 for the parts outside the CDR3, the full variable domain is KAGVTQTPRYLIKTRGQQVTLSCSPISGHRSVSWYQQTPGQGLQFLFEYFSETQRNKGNFPGRFSGRQFSNSRSEMNVSTLELGDSALYLCASSLVRSGSNTEAFFGQGTRLTVV.

There are a few counts of this clonotype. This chain connects TRBV29-1 to TRBJ1-3, with TRBD1 as a possible D gene (6 bases). With 7 bases removed from V and 2 bases from J, the gap between germline ends came to 21 bases. The germline CDR1 and CDR2 sequences are SQVTM and ANQGSEA. The CDR3 is made up of 16 amino acids. The CDR3 is CSAAQGIPPTGNTIYF. Here the CDR3 DNA reads TGCAGCGCGGCGCAGGGGATACCACCGACTGGAAACACCATATATTTT.

This clonotype showed up just a few times. The rearrangement links TRBV20-1 to TRBJ1-5; 7 nucleotides match TRBD1. The CDR3 loop spans 13 amino acids. V lost 5 bases, J lost 5 bases, and 6 bases stayed unmatched. Germline loops: CDR1 DFQATT, CDR2 SNEGSKA (reference sequence). CDR3 coding DNA: TGCAGTGCTTCTAAAGACAGGGATCAGCCCCAGCATTTT. Residues: CSASKDRDQPQHF.

This clonotype was seen a handful of times. The chain carries TRBV5-1 and TRBJ2-3, with D hard to call. V was cut by 4 bases and J by 2 bases, with 17 bases left in between. CDR1 is SGHRS, CDR2 YFSETQ, per germline. The CDR3 loop spans 16 amino acids. The CDR3 sequence: CASSKRPITNTDTQYF. The CDR3 nucleotides read TGCGCCAGCAGCAAGAGACCCATCACAAACACAGATACGCAGTATTTT.

This clonotype was seen a handful of times. The chain joins TRBV5-5 to TRBJ1-2; no definite D call. CDR1 is SGHKS, CDR2 YYEKEE, per germline (reference sequence). The V gene lost 0 bases and the J gene lost 2 bases, with 11 bases spanning the gap. The length of the CDR3 is 15 residues. This chain's CDR3 is CASSLEPESNYGYTF. CDR3 DNA: TGTGCCAGCAGCTTGGAACCGGAGTCGAACTATGGCTACACCTTC.

This clonotype was counted only a few times. This chain connects TRBV20-1 to TRBJ2-5; weak D call: TRBD2 (7 bases). Germline CDR1 DFQATT, CDR2 SNEGSKA (reference sequence). The V end was cut by 2 bases, the J end by 5 bases, with 18 bases between. The CDR3 is made up of 15 amino acids. The CDR3 spells CSARSKGGEWETQYF. CDR3 DNA: TGCAGTGCTAGATCCAAAGGGGGGGAGTGGGAGACCCAGTACTTC.

This clonotype has at least ten counts. The chain joins TRBV5-1 to TRBJ2-1; D is ambiguous. Germline assignment: CDR1 SGHRS and CDR2 YFSETQ. The CDR3 runs 13 residues. Trimming pared 3 bases from V and 4 bases from J, leaving 8 bases between. This CDR3 is CASSSTAYNEQFF. DNA for the CDR3: TGCGCCAGCAGCTCCACAGCGTACAATGAGCAGTTCTTC. Based on the CDR3 plus reference TRBV5-1 and TRBJ2-1, the full variable domain is KAGVTQTPRYLIKTRGQQVTLSCSPISGHRSVSWYQQTPGQGLQFLFEYFSETQRNKGNFPGRFSGRQFSNSRSEMNVSTLELGDSALYLCASSSTAYNEQFFGPGTRLTVL.

V usage is TRBV5-5 and J usage is TRBJ2-2; no clear D. In germline, CDR1 is SGHKS, CDR2 YYEKEE (reference sequence). The CDR3 consists of 13 residues. V dropped 5 bases and J dropped 0 bases, with 5 bases sitting between them. The CDR3 bases are TGTGCCAGCAGGCAGACGAACACCGGGGAGCTGTTTTTT. Translated: CASRQTNTGELFF.

This clonotype has ten or more counts. The chain recombines TRBV12-3 or TRBV12-4 with TRBJ2-3, with TRBD2 matching 11 bases. With 6 bases clipped from V and 5 bases from J, the junction kept 7 bases outside the gene matches. This CDR3 region has 15 residues. CDR3 in amino acids: CASSPTSGILDTQYF. The CDR3 region has the DNA TGTGCCAGCAGCCCGACTAGCGGGATCCTAGATACGCAGTATTTT.